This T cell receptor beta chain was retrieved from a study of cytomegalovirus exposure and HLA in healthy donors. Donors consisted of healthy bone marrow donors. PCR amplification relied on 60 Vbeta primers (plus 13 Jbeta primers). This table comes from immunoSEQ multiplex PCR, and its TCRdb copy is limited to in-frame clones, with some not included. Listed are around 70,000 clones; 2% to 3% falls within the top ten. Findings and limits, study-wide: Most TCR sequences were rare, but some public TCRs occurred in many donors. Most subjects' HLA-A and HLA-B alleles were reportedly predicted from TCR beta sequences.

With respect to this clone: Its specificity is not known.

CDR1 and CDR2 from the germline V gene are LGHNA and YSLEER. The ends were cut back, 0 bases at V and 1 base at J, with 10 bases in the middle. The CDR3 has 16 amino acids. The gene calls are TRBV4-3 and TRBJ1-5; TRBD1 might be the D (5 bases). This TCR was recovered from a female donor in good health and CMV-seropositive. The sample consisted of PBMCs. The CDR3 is CASSQDGAKSNQPQHF. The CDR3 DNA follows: TGCGCCAGCAGCCAAGATGGGGCGAAGAGCAATCAGCCCCAGCATTTT.